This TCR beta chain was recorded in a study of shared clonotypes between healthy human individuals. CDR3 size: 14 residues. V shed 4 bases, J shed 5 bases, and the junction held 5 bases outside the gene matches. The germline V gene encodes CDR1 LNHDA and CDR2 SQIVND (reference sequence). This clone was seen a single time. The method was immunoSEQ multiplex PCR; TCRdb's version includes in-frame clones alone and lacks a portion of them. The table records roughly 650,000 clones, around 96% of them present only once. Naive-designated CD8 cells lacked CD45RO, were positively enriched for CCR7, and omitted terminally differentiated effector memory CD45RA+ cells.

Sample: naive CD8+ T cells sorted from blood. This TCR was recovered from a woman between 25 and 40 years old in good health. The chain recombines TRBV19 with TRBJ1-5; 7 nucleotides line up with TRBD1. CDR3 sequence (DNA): TGTGCCAGTAGTACTGACAGGGAGGATCAGCCCCAGCATTTT. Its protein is CASSTDREDQPQHF. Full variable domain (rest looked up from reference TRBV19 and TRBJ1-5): DGGITQSPKYLFRKEGQNVTLSCEQNLNHDAMYWYRQDPGQGLRLIYYSQIVNDFQKGDIAEGYSVSREKKESFPLTVTSAQKNPTAFYLCASSTDREDQPQHFGDGTRLSIL.